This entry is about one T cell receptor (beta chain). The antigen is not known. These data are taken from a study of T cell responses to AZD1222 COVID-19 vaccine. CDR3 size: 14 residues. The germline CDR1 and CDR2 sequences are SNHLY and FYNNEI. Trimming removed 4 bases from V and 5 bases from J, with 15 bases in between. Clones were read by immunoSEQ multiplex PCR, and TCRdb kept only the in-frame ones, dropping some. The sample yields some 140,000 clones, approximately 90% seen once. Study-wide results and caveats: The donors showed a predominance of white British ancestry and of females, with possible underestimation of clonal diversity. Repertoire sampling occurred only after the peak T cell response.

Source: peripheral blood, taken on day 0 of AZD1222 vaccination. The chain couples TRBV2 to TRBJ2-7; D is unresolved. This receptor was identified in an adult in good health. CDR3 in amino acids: CASSVGSGGHEQYF. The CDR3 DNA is TGTGCCAGCAGTGTCGGCTCGGGTGGCCACGAGCAGTACTTC. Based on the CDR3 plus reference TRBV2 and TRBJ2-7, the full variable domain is EPEVTQTPSHQVTQMGQEVILRCVPISNHLYFYWYRQILGQKVEFLVSFYNNEISEKSEIFDDQFSVERPDGSNFTLKIRSTKLEDSAMYFCASSVGSGGHEQYFGPGTRLTVT.